The sequence of this TCR beta chain was determined in a study of cytomegalovirus exposure and HLA in healthy donors. For this clone: Antigen specificity is unknown.

This CDR3 is built from 14 residues. The germline V gene has CDR1 ENHRY and CDR2 SYGVKD. Trimming removed 4 bases from V and 2 bases from J, with 9 bases in between. Libraries were prepared by immunoSEQ multiplex PCR; TCRdb keeps only in-frame clonotypes and omits some of them. The sample lists a few hundred thousand clones, just over 85% occurring once. Points from the study as a whole: Most TCR sequences were seen very rarely across donors, but some public TCRs occurred in many.

This TCR was sampled from a woman younger than 35 in good health and CMV-seronegative. The chain employs TRBV10-3 and TRBJ1-3; D may be TRBD1 (6 bases). Sample: PBMCs. DNA for the CDR3: TGTGCCATCAGTGTCAGGGACACTGGAAACACCATATATTTT. Translating gives CAISVRDTGNTIYF.